The rows below give T cell receptor beta chains drawn from one sample of a study of control samples from healthy donors and cancer patients. Using immunoSEQ multiplex PCR, the repertoire was profiled, and TCRdb retains in-frame clones only, with some absent. The table lists about 140,000 clones, around 90% of them singletons. Sequencing input: blood. These receptors were taken from a man aged 30-40 years in good health. Each CDR3 is given with its conserved first and last residue. The order of the fields is V gene, J gene, D gene, clone size, CDR3 protein, CDR3 DNA. A D gene is named only where the DNA matches it firmly. Size is stated for part of the rows, as once, few or many counts, or as a class when the clone is expanded.

v_call: TRBV4-1; j_call: TRBJ1-1; d_call: .; clone_size: .; cdr3_aa: CASSPDHRAGTEAFF; cdr3_nt: TGCGCCAGCAGCCCCGACCATAGGGCCGGAACTGAAGCTTTCTTT
v_call: TRBV7-2; j_call: TRBJ1-1; d_call: .; clone_size: once; cdr3_aa: CASSLGVRMLNTEAFF; cdr3_nt: TGTGCCAGCAGCTTAGGGGTGAGGATGTTGAACACTGAAGCTTTCTTT
v_call: TRBV9; j_call: TRBJ2-1; d_call: .; clone_size: .; cdr3_aa: CASSVATNEQFF; cdr3_nt: TGTGCCAGCAGCGTAGCTACAAATGAGCAGTTCTTC
v_call: TRBV5-6; j_call: TRBJ2-3; d_call: .; clone_size: .; cdr3_aa: CASSQPWADTQYF; cdr3_nt: TGTGCCAGCAGCCAGCCTTGGGCAGATACGCAGTATTTT
v_call: TRBV6-1; j_call: TRBJ2-7; d_call: .; clone_size: .; cdr3_aa: CASSEATASF; cdr3_nt: TGTGCCAGCAGTGAAGCTACAGCCAGCTTC
v_call: TRBV24-1; j_call: TRBJ2-1; d_call: .; clone_size: .; cdr3_aa: CATSDLASTNSYNEQFF; cdr3_nt: TGTGCCACCAGTGACCTGGCCTCAACTAACTCCTACAATGAGCAGTTCTTC
v_call: TRBV11-2; j_call: TRBJ2-6; d_call: .; clone_size: .; cdr3_aa: CASSLVLGGTSGANVLTF; cdr3_nt: TGTGCCAGCAGCTTAGTCTTAGGGGGAACCTCTGGGGCCAACGTCCTGACTTTC
v_call: TRBV12-3/TRBV12-4; j_call: TRBJ1-2; d_call: .; clone_size: .; cdr3_aa: CASSLPTTGAYTF; cdr3_nt: TGTGCCAGCAGTCTACCGACGACGGGAGCCTACACCTTC
v_call: TRBV4-3; j_call: TRBJ2-7; d_call: TRBD1; clone_size: .; cdr3_aa: CASSQLRDRGSYEQYF; cdr3_nt: TGCGCCAGCAGCCAACTCCGGGACAGGGGGTCCTACGAGCAGTACTTC
v_call: TRBV11-2; j_call: TRBJ2-2; d_call: .; clone_size: few; cdr3_aa: CASSFITGELFF; cdr3_nt: TGTGCCAGCAGCTTCATAACCGGGGAGCTGTTTTTT
v_call: TRBV27; j_call: TRBJ1-6; d_call: .; clone_size: .; cdr3_aa: CASSLATNSPLHF; cdr3_nt: TGTGCCAGCAGTTTAGCGACGAATTCACCCCTCCACTTT
v_call: TRBV9; j_call: TRBJ2-3; d_call: .; clone_size: once; cdr3_aa: CASSVGSGDTQYF; cdr3_nt: TGTGCCAGCAGCGTTGGTTCAGGGGATACGCAGTATTTT